This T cell receptor (beta chain) comes out of a study of pediatric ulcerative colitis. Germline V gene sequence: CDR1 SQVTM, CDR2 ANQGSEA. With 6 bases clipped from V and 3 bases from J, the junction kept 9 bases outside the gene matches. The CDR3 extends over 14 amino acids. Only in-frame clones appear in the TCRdb table, and some are missing; sequencing was by immunoSEQ multiplex PCR. This table has 65,000 or so clones, approximately 87% appearing once. Sequencing was carried out using blood. The genes are TRBV29-1 and TRBJ2-5; TRBD2 aligns across 8 bases. The TCR comes from a boy aged 5-17 years with severe ulcerative colitis. CDR3 DNA sequence: TGCAGCGTCGAGAGAGGACTAGCAGAAGAGACCCAGTACTTC. Residues: CSVERGLAEETQYF.